The 11 T cell receptor beta chains listed next were all sequenced from one sample in a study of blood T cell repertoires in COVID-19. Assay: immunoSEQ multiplex PCR; the TCRdb copy retains only in-frame clones and omits some. The sample lists approximately 94,000 clones; around nine tenths were seen once. The material sequenced was peripheral blood. The receptors were gathered from a woman aged 45-60 years in a cohort sampled during active COVID-19.

V and J are TRBV11-2 and TRBJ2-2, with a weak D call TRBD2 (5 bases). Deletions cut 7 bases from V and 6 bases from J, with 21 bases between. The germline gives CDR1 SGHAT, CDR2 FQNNGV. CDR3 length: 16 amino acids. The CDR3 coding sequence is TGTGCCAGCACCTCCCAGCCGGGGAGTGAGGCCGGGGAGCTGTTTTTT. Amino acids: CASTSQPGSEAGELFF.

The chain has TRBV19 and TRBJ1-5; D is uncertain. The CDR3 has 15 amino acids. Trimming pared 4 bases from V and 3 bases from J, leaving 13 bases between. Germline V gene data show CDR1 as LNHDA and CDR2 as SQIVND (reference sequence). The CDR3 coding sequence is TGTGCCAGTAGTACACTTCCAGGCTACAATCAGCCCCAGCATTTT. The encoded protein is CASSTLPGYNQPQHF.

The V call is TRBV18, the J call TRBJ2-2; the D is unclear. The CDR3 runs 14 residues. CDR1 is KGHSH, CDR2 LQKENI, per germline. V lost 2 bases to trimming and J lost 5 bases, with 9 bases between them. The DNA for the CDR3 is TGTGCCAGCTCACCAGTAGTAGAAACCGGGGAGCTGTTTTTT. Its translation: CASSPVVETGELFF.

This chain links TRBV28 with TRBJ2-5, with D tentatively TRBD2 (5 bases). CDR3 length: 14 residues. Germline-derived CDR1 and CDR2 are MDHEN and SYDVKM. V lost 2 bases and J lost 5, with 12 bases in between. CDR3 region: CASSLPRGWETQYF. In nucleotides, the CDR3 is TGTGCCAGCAGTTTACCCCGGGGTTGGGAGACCCAGTACTTC.

This rearrangement joins TRBV19 to TRBJ1-2; a possible D gene is TRBD1 (6 bases). CDR3 size: 15 residues. Trimming removed 2 bases at V and 6 bases at J, with 16 bases between. Per germline, CDR1 LNHDA and CDR2 SQIVND (reference sequence). For the CDR3, the DNA is TGTGCCAGTAGTATAAGACCAACAGGGTCGGATGGCTACACCTTC. Translating it yields CASSIRPTGSDGYTF.

Concerning this clone: Sequence at one end of the junction differs from germline and may be a read error. This sequence joins TRBV5-1 and TRBJ1-4, with 7 bases that match TRBD1. Germline V gene lookup returns CDR1 SGHRS and CDR2 YFSETQ. This CDR3 region has 14 residues. This CDR3 is CASSLDRSGEKLFF. CDR3 bases: TGCGCCAGCAGTTTGGACAGGTCTGGCGAAAAACTGTTTTTT. The variable domain in full, completed from reference TRBV5-1 and TRBJ1-4, reads KAGVTQTPRYLIKTRGQQVTLSCSPISGHRSVSWYQQTPGQGLQFLFEYFSETQRNKGNFPGRFSGRQFSNSRSEMNVSTLELGDSALYLCASSLDRSGEKLFFGSGTQLSVL.

V gene TRBV5-1 combines with J gene TRBJ2-7, with D possibly TRBD1 on 6 matching bases. Trimming cost V 4 bases and J 7 bases, with 21 bases left between them. CDR3 length: 15 amino acids. The germline V gene has CDR1 SGHRS and CDR2 YFSETQ. CDR3 DNA sequence: TGCGCCAGCAGCATTGACAGGTGGGCGGTGGGTGAGCAGTACTTC. Translating gives CASSIDRWAVGEQYF.

The rearrangement uses TRBV5-1 and TRBJ1-1; possible D gene TRBD1, 6 bases. The CDR3 is made up of 14 amino acids. Germline V gene lookup returns CDR1 SGHRS and CDR2 YFSETQ. With 4 bases removed from V and 1 base from J, the gap between germline ends came to 11 bases. Written as DNA, the CDR3 is TGCGCCAGCAGCACGGACAGTCAGAACACTGAAGCTTTCTTT. Protein sequence: CASSTDSQNTEAFF. The variable domain in full, with the rest retrieved from reference TRBV5-1 and TRBJ1-1, is KAGVTQTPRYLIKTRGQQVTLSCSPISGHRSVSWYQQTPGQGLQFLFEYFSETQRNKGNFPGRFSGRQFSNSRSEMNVSTLELGDSALYLCASSTDSQNTEAFFGQGTRLTVV.

The CDR3 DNA sequence: TGTGCCAGCAGTGGAGGACAGTGGACGGGCAATCAGCCCCAGCATTTT. Protein product: CASSGGQWTGNQPQHF. The V and J genes are TRBV6-1 and TRBJ1-5; possible D gene TRBD1, 6 bases. The V end was cut by 4 bases, the J end by 2 bases, with 15 bases between. The CDR3 consists of 16 residues. Germline CDR1 reads MNHNS; CDR2 reads SASEGT.

The chain is built from TRBV7-9 and TRBJ1-4, with TRBD1 identical over 7 bases. CDR3 length equals 16 residues. V lost 5 bases and J lost 8; bases outside the gene matches: 14. CDR1 and CDR2 from the germline V gene are SEHNR and FQNEAQ (reference sequence). The CDR3 region is CASSKRRTGLGEKLFF. CDR3 coding DNA: TGTGCCAGCAGCAAGCGACGGACAGGACTCGGGGAAAAACTGTTTTTT.

This chain links TRBV3-1 (or the pseudogene TRBV3-2) with TRBJ1-2; D is undetermined. The CDR3 covers 12 residues. Germline V lookup: CDR1 LGHDT, CDR2 YNNKEL (reference sequence). V was pared by 0 bases and J by 8 bases, with 7 bases between. Here the CDR3 reads CASSQDPLGYTF. The CDR3 coding sequence is TGTGCCAGCAGCCAAGATCCCCTCGGCTACACCTTC.